Following are 22 T cell receptor beta chains from one sample sequenced in a study of human T cells and chemical hapten exposure. Time point specified: healthy volunteer bleed at 2 weeks. Extraction yielded total RNA from whole blood (unfractionated). One entry per CDR3 protein results from TCRdb running MiXCR on the RACE reads. The table shows roughly 49,000 distinct CDR3 sequences, with about 4.5% occurring only once. Sequenced: whole blood. Receptors were obtained from a female donor in good health. Some clones in this sample may be carry-over from other donors' samples.

This clonotype showed up many times. The chain has TRBV5-6 and TRBJ2-7; 10 positions match TRBD2. The V and J ends lost 7 bases and 3 bases, in that order; junction bases with no gene match: 10. This CDR3 has 15 residues. Germline V lookup: CDR1 SGHDT, CDR2 YYEEEE. CDR3 region: CASGIPLAGFYEQYF. Written as DNA, the CDR3 is TGTGCCAGCGGCATTCCACTAGCGGGGTTCTACGAGCAGTACTTC.

This clonotype appeared a few times. V gene TRBV7-9 combines with J gene TRBJ2-7, with D possibly matching TRBD1 (5 bases). The V end lost 4 bases, the J end lost 8 bases, and 15 bases lay between the germline ends. CDR1 is SEHNR, CDR2 FQNEAQ, per germline (reference sequence). The CDR3 extends over 13 amino acids. CDR3 sequence (DNA): TGTGCCAGCAGCTCAGACAGATCTTCAAAGCAGTACTTC. Amino acids: CASSSDRSSKQYF.

The sample holds many counts of this clonotype. V gene TRBV2 combines with J gene TRBJ1-2; a possible D gene is TRBD1 (6 bases). This CDR3 has 14 amino acids. Trimming left V 1 base short and J 4 bases short, with 10 bases between. Germline CDR1 is SNHLY and CDR2 is FYNNEI. The CDR3 here is CASSEEQGGYGYTF. CDR3 DNA: TGTGCCAGCAGTGAAGAACAGGGTGGCTATGGCTACACCTTC.

In its sample, this clonotype was seen a few times. The rearrangement links TRBV27 to TRBJ2-2; no clear D gene. Germline lookup yields CDR1 MNHEY and CDR2 SMNVEV (reference sequence). There are 14 residues in the CDR3. V gave up 2 bases and J gave up 7 bases, with 11 bases separating them. This CDR3 is CASSLQSFSGELFF. The CDR3, as DNA: TGTGCCAGCAGTTTACAAAGCTTTAGCGGGGAGCTGTTTTTT.

This clonotype was observed at least ten times. The chain links TRBV2 to TRBJ1-5; D is undetermined. Trimming removed 8 bases at V and 3 bases at J, with 8 bases between. Germline V CDR1 and CDR2: SNHLY, FYNNEI. The CDR3 runs to 12 residues. The CDR3 region has the DNA TGTGCCAGCCGGCAGGACAATCAGCCCCAGCATTTT. Amino acid sequence: CASRQDNQPQHF.

This clonotype was detected many times. This sequence joins TRBV12-3 or TRBV12-4 and TRBJ2-6; weak D call: TRBD2 (6 bases). The CDR3 length is 15 residues. V was cut by 4 bases and J by 0 bases, with 7 bases left in between. CDR3 nucleotide sequence: TGTGCCAGCAGTTCTAGCGTCTCTGGGGCCAACGTCCTGACTTTC. Translated: CASSSSVSGANVLTF.

This clonotype occurred many times. This chain connects TRBV12-3 or TRBV12-4 to TRBJ2-5, with D unclear. The CDR3 has 12 amino acids. Trimming took off 3 bases at V and 3 bases at J, with 5 bases between the two ends. CDR3 residues: CASSFWKETQYF. In nucleotides, the CDR3 is TGTGCCAGCAGTTTCTGGAAAGAGACCCAGTACTTC.

This clonotype was observed at least ten times. The V and J genes are TRBV20-1 and TRBJ1-6; no clear D. This CDR3 is built from 17 residues. Germline V gene sequence: CDR1 DFQATT, CDR2 SNEGSKA (reference sequence). The V and J ends lost 2 bases and 10 bases respectively, with 24 bases between them. CDR3 loop: CSARKPPRAKDGSPLHF. CDR3 DNA sequence: TGCAGTGCTAGAAAACCCCCCCGGGCCAAGGACGGGTCACCCCTCCACTTT.

J is TRBJ2-7 and V is TRBV7-9; possibly TRBD1 for D (6 bases). The CDR3 has 15 residues. Germline values: CDR1 SEHNR, CDR2 FQNEAQ (reference sequence). V dropped 5 bases and J dropped 2 bases, with 16 bases sitting between them. CDR3 nucleotides: TGTGCCAGCAGCCCCCAAACAGGGATAACCTACGAGCAGTACTTC. Its protein product is CASSPQTGITYEQYF. Based on the CDR3 plus reference TRBV7-9 and TRBJ2-7, the full variable domain is DTGVSQNPRHKITKRGQNVTFRCDPISEHNRLYWYRQTLGQGPEFLTYFQNEAQLEKSRLLSDRFSAERPKGSFSTLEIQRTEQGDSAMYLCASSPQTGITYEQYFGPGTRLTVT.

The table lists this clonotype with many counts. V usage is TRBV20-1 and J usage is TRBJ2-1, with D perhaps given as TRBD1 or TRBD2 (5 bases each). CDR1 DFQATT and CDR2 SNEGSKA come from the germline V gene (reference sequence). This CDR3 is 12 amino acids long. The V end was cut by 7 bases, the J end by 1 base, with 8 bases between. This chain's CDR3 is CSGGASYNEQFF. The CDR3 DNA sequence: TGCAGTGGAGGGGCGTCCTACAATGAGCAGTTCTTC.

In this sample, this clonotype turned up a few times. V usage is TRBV12-3 or TRBV12-4 and J usage is TRBJ1-2; D is undetermined. The CDR3 contains 12 residues. V lost 7 bases and J lost 5, with 11 bases in between. The CDR3: CASTKDSYGYTF. CDR3 DNA sequence: TGTGCCAGCACCAAGGATTCATATGGCTACACCTTC.

Worth noting for this clonotype: One base away lies a much larger clone, so this may be a sequencing read error. The V and J genes are TRBV6-6 and TRBJ2-5; D is tentatively TRBD1 or TRBD2 (6 bases each). The CDR3 has 14 amino acids. Trimming left V 5 bases short and J 4 bases short, with 14 bases between. Per germline, CDR1 MNHNY and CDR2 SVGAGI (reference sequence). The chain's CDR3 is CASSTRDIRETQYF. CDR3 nucleotide sequence: TGTGCCAGCAGTACGCGGGACATACGAGAGACCCAGTACTTC.

This clonotype was counted ten times or more. The J gene is TRBJ1-1, the V gene TRBV4-2; perhaps TRBD1 as D (5 bases). The V gene lost 3 bases and the J gene lost 2 bases, with 13 bases spanning the gap. This CDR3 has 15 amino acids. The germline V gene has CDR1 LGHNA and CDR2 YNFKEQ. The CDR3 spells CASSQPVGLNTEAFF. CDR3 DNA sequence: TGTGCCAGCAGCCAGCCTGTGGGACTCAACACTGAAGCTTTCTTT.

This clonotype was seen ten or more times. The chain combines TRBV29-1 with TRBJ2-1, with TRBD1 matching 8 bases. V dropped 5 bases and J dropped 0; count of bases not matched to a gene: 12. Germline V gene lookup returns CDR1 SQVTM and CDR2 ANQGSEA. The CDR3 extends over 17 amino acids. This CDR3 is CSVWAEDGTGSYNEQFF. The CDR3 DNA is TGCAGCGTTTGGGCTGAGGATGGGACAGGCTCCTACAATGAGCAGTTCTTC.

This clonotype appeared many times. This rearrangement joins TRBV6-4 to TRBJ2-3; no clear D. Germline CDR1 reads MRHNA; CDR2 reads SNTAGT. The V gene lost 2 bases and the J gene lost 1 base, with 10 bases spanning the gap. The CDR3 sequence is 15 residues long. DNA of the CDR3: TGTGCCAGCAGTGACGTCGCCCAGGGCACAGATACGCAGTATTTT. This encodes CASSDVAQGTDTQYF.

This clonotype was observed many times. The rearrangement uses TRBV12-3 or TRBV12-4 and TRBJ2-3; D may correspond to TRBD1 or TRBD2 (6 bases each). The CDR3 consists of 16 residues. The ends were cut back, 7 bases at V and 7 bases at J, with 24 bases in the middle. The CDR3 DNA reads TGTGCCAGCACTAAACTAGGACAGCGGGCCGGAAATACGCAGTATTTT. Protein product: CASTKLGQRAGNTQYF.

This clonotype was found many times. The chain is built from TRBV5-6 and TRBJ2-1, with TRBD2 identical over 11 bases. J lost 4 bases, V lost 7 bases, and 1 base had no gene match. The CDR3 covers 13 residues. Germline V gene sequence: CDR1 SGHDT, CDR2 YYEEEE. CDR3 coding DNA: TGTGCCAGCGGGACTAGCGGATACAATGAGCAGTTCTTC. Residues: CASGTSGYNEQFF.

This clonotype was detected ten times or more. V usage is TRBV20-1 and J usage is TRBJ2-3, with D perhaps matching TRBD1 (6 bases). Germline lookup yields CDR1 DFQATT and CDR2 SNEGSKA (reference sequence). This CDR3 has 15 residues. V was trimmed by 5 bases and J by 0 bases, leaving 15 bases between them. The CDR3 DNA is TGCAGTGCTGCCCGGACAGAAACTAGCACAGATACGCAGTATTTT. It is translated as CSAARTETSTDTQYF.

This clonotype appeared many times. The chain combines TRBV5-1 with TRBJ1-3; TRBD1 agrees at 11 bases. The CDR3 is 15 residues long. The germline CDR1 and CDR2 sequences are SGHRS and YFSETQ. V lost 4 bases, J lost 6 bases, and 6 bases stayed unmatched. CDR3 nucleotide sequence: TGCGCCAGCAGCCGCGGACAGGGGGCTGAAAACACCATATATTTT. Translating it yields CASSRGQGAENTIYF.

This clonotype was recorded at least ten times. The chain joins TRBV20-1 to TRBJ2-2, with D tentatively TRBD2 (5 bases). V was clipped by 1 base and J by 6 bases, with 9 bases between them. CDR3 length: 13 residues. Germline lookup yields CDR1 DFQATT and CDR2 SNEGSKA (reference sequence). CDR3 in DNA: TGCAGTGCTAGAGCGTCTAGCTCCGGGGAGCTGTTTTTT. Protein: CSARASSSGELFF.

This clonotype has ten or more counts. The J gene is TRBJ2-1, the V gene TRBV29-1; 14 bases agree with TRBD2. This CDR3 region has 14 residues. Looked up from germline, CDR1 is SQVTM and CDR2 is ANQGSEA. The trim removed 7 bases at V and 8 bases at J, leaving 7 bases unmatched. CDR3 in amino acids: CSAPTSGGGDEQFF. CDR3 bases: TGCAGCGCCCCGACTAGCGGGGGGGGGGATGAGCAGTTCTTC.

At least ten counts were recorded for this clonotype. V and J are TRBV19 and TRBJ2-5, with D tentatively TRBD2 (6 bases). Trimming took 3 bases from V and 5 from J, leaving 13 bases between them. CDR1 LNHDA and CDR2 SQIVND come from the germline V gene (reference sequence). The CDR3 runs to 14 residues. The CDR3 spells CASSIRLGGETQYF. The CDR3 DNA reads as TGTGCCAGTAGTATCAGACTCGGAGGGGAGACCCAGTACTTC.